The 18 T cell receptor beta chains given below trace back to one sample, sequenced in a study of blood T cell repertoires in COVID-19. Measured with immunoSEQ multiplex PCR; TCRdb has only the in-frame clones, and not every one. The table has roughly 100,000 clones, more than 85% seen once. The specimen sequenced was peripheral blood. Source of these receptors: a human donor in a cohort sampled during active COVID-19.

This chain links TRBV5-6 with TRBJ1-1, with 7 bases aligning to TRBD1. With V trimmed by 2 bases and J by 6 bases, 4 bases remained unmatched. This CDR3 region has 13 residues. The germline CDR1 and CDR2 sequences are SGHDT and YYEEEE. As DNA, the CDR3 is TGTGCCAGCAGCTTACGACAGGGCGCTGAAGCTTTCTTT. The encoded protein is CASSLRQGAEAFF.

This rearrangement joins TRBV4-1 to TRBJ2-7, with 8 positions matching TRBD1. The germline V gene has CDR1 MGHRA and CDR2 YSYEKL. The V gene end was trimmed by 1 base and the J gene end by 5 bases; junction bases not matched to a gene: 7. This CDR3 has 15 residues. CDR3 region: CASSQAPGQADEQYF. Here the CDR3 DNA reads TGCGCCAGCAGCCAAGCCCCGGGACAGGCGGACGAGCAGTACTTC.

The chain uses TRBV5-1 and TRBJ2-2; TRBD1 might be the D (6 bases). Between the trimmed V and J ends, which lost 3 bases and 6 bases, there was a span of 21 bases. The CDR3 is made up of 17 amino acids. Germline values: CDR1 SGHRS, CDR2 YFSETQ. The CDR3 coding sequence is TGCGCCAGCAGCTCGAACGCCGGGACAAACTCGGCCGGGGAGCTGTTTTTT. Translated, it gives CASSSNAGTNSAGELFF.

The V gene is TRBV3-1 (or the pseudogene TRBV3-2), the J gene TRBJ2-1; 7 bases line up with TRBD2. Germline CDR1 and CDR2: LGHDT and YNNKEL (reference sequence). The CDR3 is 14 amino acids. The J segment lost 8 bases and the V segment lost 1 base, leaving 5 bases of the junction unmatched. CDR3 DNA: TGTGCCAGCAGCCAAGCGGGAGGTAGGGATGAGCAGTTCTTC. This sequence encodes CASSQAGGRDEQFF.

V gene TRBV5-1 combines with J gene TRBJ2-1; 8 positions agree with TRBD2. The germline CDR1 and CDR2 sequences are SGHRS and YFSETQ. The CDR3 extends over 15 amino acids. J was trimmed by 1 base and V by 5 bases; bases with no gene match: 5. The CDR3 DNA sequence: TGCGCCAGCAGTAGGGAGCGGGGGTCCTACAATGAGCAGTTCTTC. It specifies CASSRERGSYNEQFF.

This rearrangement joins TRBV7-8 to TRBJ2-7; D is possibly TRBD1 (6 bases). In germline, CDR1 is SGHVS, CDR2 FQNEAQ. There are 15 residues in the CDR3. V dropped 0 bases and J dropped 4 bases, with 13 bases sitting between them. CDR3 amino acids: CASSLAQGSWYEQYF. In DNA, the CDR3 is TGTGCCAGCAGCTTAGCTCAGGGGTCCTGGTACGAGCAGTACTTC.

The gene calls are TRBV9 and TRBJ1-1; D gene unclear. The CDR3 contains 14 residues. V shed 0 bases and J shed 1 base, with 7 bases lying between them. Germline values: CDR1 SGDLS, CDR2 YYNGEE. The CDR3 bases are TGTGCCAGCAGCGTAGCCCCCGGGAACACTGAAGCTTTCTTT. It codes for CASSVAPGNTEAFF.

This chain connects TRBV7-2 to TRBJ2-3; TRBD2 agrees at 10 bases. With V trimmed by 4 bases and J by 6 bases, 7 bases remained unmatched. The CDR3 sequence is 15 residues long. CDR1 SGHTA and CDR2 FQGNSA come from the germline V gene. As DNA, the CDR3 is TGTGCCAGCAGCTCAACCCCTAGCGGGGGCGATACGCAGTATTTT. The encoded protein is CASSSTPSGGDTQYF.

This chain links TRBV5-1 with TRBJ2-2; 8 bases align to TRBD1. The CDR3 covers 16 residues. V was clipped by 4 bases and J by 1 base; unmatched bases: 6. Germline CDR1 and CDR2: SGHRS and YFSETQ. The CDR3 spells CASSARGTGNTGELFF. CDR3 DNA: TGCGCCAGCAGCGCCCGGGGGACAGGGAACACCGGGGAGCTGTTTTTT.

This clone was observed a handful of times. The chain employs TRBV10-1 and TRBJ2-7, with D unclear. The germline CDR1 and CDR2 sequences are WNHNN and SYGVQD (reference sequence). With 2 bases removed from V and 1 base from J, the gap between germline ends came to 6 bases. The CDR3 is 13 residues long. This CDR3 is CASSERVSYEQYF. DNA for the CDR3: TGCGCCAGCAGTGAGAGAGTGTCCTACGAGCAGTACTTC.

This chain links TRBV29-1 with TRBJ1-1, with a tentative D call TRBD1 (5 bases). V lost 4 bases, J lost 0 bases, and 15 bases lay in between. CDR3 length equals 15 residues. Per germline, CDR1 SQVTM and CDR2 ANQGSEA. Here the CDR3 DNA reads TGCAGCGTTGGGGGTGGGGCAGGGCTGAACACTGAAGCTTTCTTT. Residues: CSVGGGAGLNTEAFF.

This clone was seen a single time. The chain is built from TRBV23-1 and TRBJ2-3; 14 positions agree with TRBD2. TRBV23-1 is given ORF status, its function remaining uncertain. Losses at the gene ends were 3 bases for V and 3 bases for J; bases not matched to a gene: 2. CDR3 length: 16 amino acids. CDR3 coding DNA: TGCGCCAGCAGTCAGGGGACTAGCGGGAGTACAGATACGCAGTATTTT. It is translated as CASSQGTSGSTDTQYF.

The gene calls are TRBV6-5 and TRBJ2-1; the match to TRBD2 covers 8 bases. The CDR3 spans 16 residues. Per germline, CDR1 MNHEY and CDR2 SVGAGI. V lost 1 base to trimming and J lost 0 bases; unmatched junction nucleotides: 2. The CDR3 loop is CASSYFAGGSYNEQFF. The CDR3 nucleotides read TGTGCCAGCAGTTACTTTGCGGGGGGCTCCTACAATGAGCAGTTCTTC.

The chain recombines TRBV6-2 or TRBV6-3 with TRBJ2-3; D not resolved. The CDR3 loop spans 11 amino acids. V lost 5 bases and J 4 bases, leaving 4 bases between the germline ends. CDR1 is MNHEY, CDR2 SVGEGT, per germline. CDR3 protein: CASSLSDTQYF. Written as DNA, the CDR3 is TGTGCCAGCAGTCTGTCAGATACGCAGTATTTT.

The CDR3 spells CASRLASQRAQGPETQYF. The CDR3 coding sequence is TGTGCAAGTCGCTTAGCCAGCCAAAGGGCGCAGGGGCCAGAGACCCAGTACTTC. The V call is TRBV12-2, the J call TRBJ2-5; the table's D call, TRBD1, has no DNA check behind it. TRBV12-2 constitutes a pseudogene. The CDR3 runs 18 residues.

The V gene is TRBV2, the J gene TRBJ2-1, with TRBD2 matching 9 bases. The CDR3 runs to 17 residues. V lost 8 bases, J lost 0 bases, and 11 bases stayed unmatched. CDR1 SNHLY and CDR2 FYNNEI come from the germline V gene. The CDR3 is CASPPAAGGPSYNEQFF. DNA for the CDR3: TGTGCCAGCCCCCCCGCGGCGGGAGGGCCCTCCTACAATGAGCAGTTCTTC.

The V gene is TRBV2, the J gene TRBJ2-1; TRBD2 is a possible D gene (5 bases). The CDR3 contains 16 residues. Germline V gives CDR1 SNHLY, CDR2 FYNNEI. V was pared by 6 bases and J by 0 bases, with 15 bases between. The CDR3 is CASRVWTAASYNEQFF. The CDR3 DNA reads as TGTGCCAGCAGAGTATGGACTGCTGCCTCCTACAATGAGCAGTTCTTC.

The J gene is TRBJ2-5, the V gene TRBV3-1 (or the pseudogene TRBV3-2); 9 bases fit TRBD1. V trimming: 4 bases; J trimming: 2 bases; junction bases outside the gene matches: 5. There are 15 residues in the CDR3. Germline V gene data show CDR1 as LGHDT and CDR2 as YNNKEL (reference sequence). The CDR3 DNA reads as TGTGCCAGCAGCCTCGCCGGGACAGGGCAAGAGACCCAGTACTTC. As protein: CASSLAGTGQETQYF.